This TCR beta chain was identified during a study of shared clonotypes between healthy human individuals. At the level of the study: There were three CD4 naive, three CD4 memory, two CD8 naive and one CD8 memory plates per donor. Study results and limitations: Rarefaction showed that sequencing of sorted subsets was incomplete (despite large depth). The represented genetic and exposure-history diversity was limited by the small number of donors.

Sequencing was performed with immunoSEQ multiplex PCR; in TCRdb, only in-frame clones are kept and a portion is missing. The sample includes 900,000 to 1,200,000 clones, around three quarters of them seen just once. In the case of this clone: Its specificity is not known.

Germline V lookup: CDR1 LNHDA, CDR2 SQIVND (reference sequence). The CDR3 covers 16 residues. Trimming removed 1 base from V and 2 bases from J, with 14 bases in between. The V call is TRBV19, the J call TRBJ2-5, with a tentative D call TRBD1 (6 bases). This clonotype was obtained from a man between 18 and 35 years old in good health. Some clones in this sample may be carry-over from other donors' samples. Sequenced: memory CD4+ T cells from PBMCs. Specified subset: CD45RA-negative fraction. This chain's CDR3 is CASSIVTGLFQETQYF. For the CDR3, the DNA is TGTGCCAGTAGTATAGTTACAGGGCTCTTTCAAGAGACCCAGTACTTC.